This T cell receptor (beta chain) derives from a study of blood T cell repertoires in COVID-19. Across the whole study: The cDNA or gDNA used as material had been derived from T cells, B-cell-depleted T cells, or PBMCs.

The V gene's germline CDR1 is SGDLS and CDR2 YYNGEE. J was trimmed by 5 bases and V by 3 bases; bases with no gene match: 5. The CDR3 is 14 amino acids. As processed by the authors: Nucleated cell number was recorded as an estimate derived from reference gene primer amplification. Clones were sequenced by immunoSEQ multiplex PCR, and TCRdb holds only the in-frame ones, with some missing. V, J and clone size reflect that table, while D and trimming were determined from the DNA. The sample includes about 100,000 clones, about 92% of them seen just once. The chain recombines TRBV9 with TRBJ2-7; 10 bases match TRBD1. This receptor was identified in a man aged 50 or older with active COVID-19. Sequencing was done on a sample of peripheral blood. For the CDR3, the DNA is TGTGCCAGCAGCGACCGGGACAGGGGCGACGAGCAGTACTTC. Translated: CASSDRDRGDEQYF.